A selection of T cell receptor beta chains follows, all from one sample in a study of human thymus T cells. Libraries were prepared by immunoSEQ multiplex PCR; TCRdb keeps only in-frame clonotypes and omits some of them. The table has some 120,000 clones, about 95% seen once. Material: thymus tissue. Source of these receptors: a boy under three years old with a congenital heart defect but otherwise immunologically healthy. The CDR3 runs from the conserved cysteine through the conserved F or W. A D gene is named only where the DNA matches it firmly. Some rows mark clone size as missing; the rest say once, few, many or name a class of expanded clone.

cdr3_nt cdr3_aa j_call v_call clone_size d_call
TGTGCCAGCAGCCAAGGAGTCCGGCGGGCCACAGATACGCAGTATTTT CASSQGVRRATDTQYF TRBJ2-3 TRBV14 . .
TGTGCCAGCAGCTTATCTGGGAATACTGAAGCTTTCTTT CASSLSGNTEAFF TRBJ1-1 TRBV7-3 . .
TGTGCCAGCAGTTACCAGGGAACTAGCACAGATACGCAGTATTTT CASSYQGTSTDTQYF TRBJ2-3 TRBV6-5 . .
TGTGCCAGCAGTTCTATTAGGGGAGCTTTCTTT CASSSIRGAFF TRBJ1-1 TRBV28 once .
TGTGCCAGCAGCCCCCGACAGGGTTGGCCGGGGAACTACGAGCAGTACTTC CASSPRQGWPGNYEQYF TRBJ2-7 TRBV5-6 . TRBD1
TGTGCCAGCAGCTTGGGGACAGGGCCTGGACCCGGGGAGCTGTTTTTT CASSLGTGPGPGELFF TRBJ2-2 TRBV7-2 . TRBD1
TGCAGCGTTGAAGACTCCCAGGGGGCGAACACTGAAGCTTTCTTT CSVEDSQGANTEAFF TRBJ1-1 TRBV29-1 . TRBD1
TGTGCCAGCAGCTTTTTAGCGGGGGGATCCTACGAGCAGTACTTC CASSFLAGGSYEQYF TRBJ2-7 TRBV5-6 . TRBD2
TGTGCCAGCAGTGAAGGGACAGGGACGTACGGAAACACCATATATTTT CASSEGTGTYGNTIYF TRBJ1-3 TRBV25-1 . TRBD1
TGTGCCAGCAGTAGGCGGGGACAGGGGGCGACAAATGAAAAACTGTTTTTT CASSRRGQGATNEKLFF TRBJ1-4 TRBV7-9 once TRBD1
TGTGCCAGCAGCCCTGGGCTAGCTACCTACGAGCAGTACTTC CASSPGLATYEQYF TRBJ2-7 TRBV28 . .
TGTGCCAGCAGCCCTCGGACTAGCGGGGGGGCGAACACCGGGGAGCTGTTTTTT CASSPRTSGGANTGELFF TRBJ2-2 TRBV5-6 . TRBD2
TGTGCCAGCAGCTTGAGACTAGCGGGGGGGCCGCCCGGGGAGCTGTTTTTT CASSLRLAGGPPGELFF TRBJ2-2 TRBV11-2 . TRBD2
TGTGCCAGCAGCCAAGGGATGGGCAATCAGCCCCAGCATTTT CASSQGMGNQPQHF TRBJ1-5 TRBV21-1 . .
TGTGCCAGCAGTTACATCGGCAGGGGGCTCACTGAAGCTTTCTTT CASSYIGRGLTEAFF TRBJ1-1 TRBV6-5 once TRBD1
TGTGCCAGCAGTTGCTATGGGGCTAGCGGGGCCTACGAGCAGTACTTC CASSCYGASGAYEQYF TRBJ2-7 TRBV5-4 . TRBD2
TGTGCCAGTACCCTCCGACAGGGAAGGAACACCGGGGAGCTGTTTTTT CASTLRQGRNTGELFF TRBJ2-2 TRBV19 . TRBD1
TGTGCCAGCAGGCGGACAGGCCAGGTGGGCTATGGCTACACCTTC CASRRTGQVGYGYTF TRBJ1-2 TRBV6-4 . TRBD1
TGTGCCAGCTCCGAGAGACTAACTAGCGGGGGTCATCAAGAGACCCAGTACTTC CASSERLTSGGHQETQYF TRBJ2-5 TRBV2 once TRBD2
TGTGCCAGCAGTTTCCGGGGACACCCCGGCACAGATACGCAGTATTTT CASSFRGHPGTDTQYF TRBJ2-3 TRBV27 . .
TGTGCCAGTAGTACTACGGGACAGGAGAGCCACGAGCAGTACTTC CASSTTGQESHEQYF TRBJ2-7 TRBV19 . TRBD1
TGTGCCAGCAGCTTACACCTGCCACAGACCGATACGCAGTATTTT CASSLHLPQTDTQYF TRBJ2-3 TRBV7-2 . .
TGCGCCAGCAGCCAAGAGAGGCGCAGGCCTGAACACGAAAAACTGTTTTTT CASSQERRRPEHEKLFF TRBJ1-4 TRBV4-3 . .
TGTGCCAGCGGAAAGGAGCAGTACTTC CASGKEQYF TRBJ2-7 TRBV6-5 . .
TGTGCCTGGAGTGTCCCCTACGGACAGAAAGAGACCCAGTACTTC CAWSVPYGQKETQYF TRBJ2-5 TRBV30 . .
TGTGCCTGGAGAAGGGGCAGAAACACCATATATTTT CAWRRGRNTIYF TRBJ1-3 TRBV30 . .
TGTGCCAGCAGCCCCAGCGACGCAGATACGCAGTATTTT CASSPSDADTQYF TRBJ2-3 TRBV11-3 . .